The rows below give T cell receptor beta chains drawn from one sample of a study of cytomegalovirus exposure and HLA in healthy donors. Some clones are missing from TCRdb's copy, which holds only in-frame ones; the method was immunoSEQ multiplex PCR. The sample holds 45,000 to 55,000 clones. The sequenced material came from PBMCs. Receptors originate from a male donor in good health and CMV-seropositive. The CDR3 runs from the conserved cysteine through the conserved F or W. D genes are given only for firm matches.

v_gene	d_gene	j_gene	CDR3aa	CDR3nt
TRBV21-1	NA	TRBJ1-5	CASIQKGRGLIDQPQHF	TGTGCCAGCATCCAGAAAGGCAGGGGCTTAATAGATCAGCCCCAGCATTTT
TRBV27	NA	TRBJ2-7	CASNLQGAGEQYF	TGTGCCAGCAACCTCCAAGGGGCAGGGGAGCAGTACTTC
TRBV11-2	NA	TRBJ2-3	CASSLDAGTDTQYF	TGTGCCAGCAGCTTAGACGCAGGCACAGATACGCAGTATTTT
TRBV19	TRBD2	TRBJ2-3	CASGIAGGSTDTQYF	TGTGCCAGTGGGATAGCGGGGGGCTCCACAGATACGCAGTATTTT
TRBV6-6	TRBD1	TRBJ1-2	CASREGAYGYTF	TGTGCCAGCAGAGAGGGGGCGTATGGCTACACCTTC
TRBV29-1	TRBD2	TRBJ2-7	CSVAPRIAGVLEQYF	TGCAGCGTCGCCCCCCGGATAGCGGGGGTACTCGAGCAGTACTTC
TRBV6-1	TRBD1	TRBJ2-5	CASTWTGGGETQYF	TGTGCCAGCACTTGGACAGGGGGCGGAGAGACCCAGTACTTC
TRBV29-1	NA	TRBJ1-4	CSGQKNNEKLFF	TGCAGCGGCCAGAAGAATAATGAAAAACTGTTTTTT
TRBV2	TRBD1	TRBJ2-1	CASRDGQGYNEQFF	TGTGCCAGCAGAGATGGACAGGGATACAATGAGCAGTTCTTC
TRBV4-1	TRBD1	TRBJ1-1	CASSPGQGAVIPEAFF	TGCGCCAGCAGCCCGGGACAGGGGGCGGTGATCCCTGAAGCTTTCTTT
TRBV18	TRBD1	TRBJ2-7	CASSPGTGSYEQYF	TGTGCCAGCTCACCCGGGACAGGGAGCTACGAGCAGTACTTC
TRBV10-3	NA	TRBJ1-1	CAISEIPQQNTEAFF	TGTGCCATCAGTGAGATCCCACAACAGAACACTGAAGCTTTCTTT
TRBV7-2	TRBD1	TRBJ1-6	CASSSWAGGRSPLHF	TGTGCCAGCAGCTCGTGGGCAGGGGGCCGTTCCCCCCTCCACTTT
TRBV6-1	NA	TRBJ1-1	CASNEQGITEAFF	TGTGCCAGCAATGAACAGGGAATCACTGAAGCTTTCTTT
TRBV5-5	NA	TRBJ2-7	CASSLVQIYEQYF	TGTGCCAGCAGCTTGGTACAGATCTACGAGCAGTACTTC
TRBV27	NA	TRBJ1-1	CASRDAMPDTEAFF	TGTGCCAGCAGAGATGCTATGCCGGACACTGAAGCTTTCTTT
TRBV5-1	TRBD2	TRBJ2-3	CASTKERTSGYTDTQYF	TGCGCCAGCACCAAGGAACGGACTAGCGGGTACACAGATACGCAGTATTTT
TRBV11-3	NA	TRBJ2-2	CASSPGQTGELFF	TGTGCCAGCAGCCCCGGACAGACTGGGGAGCTGTTTTTT
TRBV5-1	TRBD1	TRBJ2-1	CASSPGTGGRREQFF	TGCGCCAGCAGCCCCGGGACAGGGGGTCGTCGTGAGCAGTTCTTC
TRBV27	TRBD1	TRBJ1-2	CASSFLGGTGAYTF	TGTGCCAGCAGTTTTTTGGGGGGTACAGGGGCCTACACCTTC
TRBV19	NA	TRBJ2-7	CASGGTDSYEQYF	TGTGCCAGTGGAGGGACCGATTCCTACGAGCAGTACTTC
TRBV7-8	TRBD1	TRBJ2-1	CASSLHRGFEQFF	TGTGCCAGCAGCTTACACAGGGGGTTTGAGCAGTTCTTC
TRBV30	NA	TRBJ2-2	CACQRTNTGELFF	TGTGCCTGCCAACGGACAAATACCGGGGAGCTGTTTTTT
TRBV4-3	TRBD2	TRBJ2-1	CASSQRRGSYNEQFF	TGCGCCAGCAGCCAGCGGCGGGGGAGTTACAATGAGCAGTTCTTC
TRBV7-3	NA	TRBJ2-5	CASSLGQNQETQYF	TGTGCCAGCAGCCTTGGGCAGAACCAAGAGACCCAGTACTTC
TRBV2	NA	TRBJ2-7	CASSVTYEQYF	TGTGCCAGCAGTGTTACTTACGAGCAGTACTTC
TRBV19	NA	TRBJ1-4	CASLDSPREKLFF	TGTGCCAGCCTGGACAGCCCTCGGGAAAAACTGTTTTTT
TRBV27	NA	TRBJ1-1	CASSSDGGMNTEAFF	TGTGCCAGCAGCTCCGACGGGGGAATGAACACTGAAGCTTTCTTT
TRBV15	NA	TRBJ1-2	CATSTQGPSYGYTF	TGTGCCACCAGCACCCAGGGGCCTTCCTATGGCTACACCTTC
TRBV28	NA	TRBJ1-1	CASRWRGGNTEAFF	TGTGCCAGCAGGTGGCGGGGCGGTAACACTGAAGCTTTCTTT
TRBV6-1	TRBD1	TRBJ1-1	CASSEGGQLTEAFF	TGTGCCAGCAGTGAAGGGGGACAGCTCACTGAAGCTTTCTTT
TRBV4-2	NA	TRBJ1-1	CASSQEAAGGTEAFF	TGTGCCAGCAGCCAGGAGGCGGCCGGCGGTACTGAAGCTTTCTTT
TRBV7-2	NA	TRBJ2-7	CASSLGRGDAYEQYF	TGTGCCAGCAGCTTGGGCAGGGGAGATGCCTACGAGCAGTACTTC
TRBV28	TRBD1	TRBJ1-1	CASSLPTQGYNTEAFF	TGTGCCAGCAGTTTACCGACACAGGGGTATAACACTGAAGCTTTCTTT
TRBV18	NA	TRBJ2-3	CASSPTSRGDTQYF	TGTGCCAGCTCACCAACCAGCCGGGGAGATACGCAGTATTTT
TRBV4-3	TRBD1	TRBJ1-3	CASSQEGQGTGNTIYF	TGCGCCAGCAGCCAAGAGGGACAGGGTACGGGAAACACCATATATTTT
TRBV7-6	TRBD2	TRBJ2-3	CASSLGWLAGGTDTQYF	TGTGCCAGCAGCTTAGGGTGGCTAGCGGGGGGTACAGATACGCAGTATTTT
TRBV6-5	NA	TRBJ1-1	CASSYSVGGEKAFF	TGTGCCAGCAGTTACTCCGTCGGGGGGGAAAAGGCTTTCTTT
TRBV7-9	TRBD1	TRBJ1-4	CASSLIYRGGPTNEKLFF	TGTGCCAGCAGCTTAATATACAGGGGTGGACCAACTAATGAAAAACTGTTTTTT
TRBV30	NA	TRBJ2-7	CAWSEGVYEQYF	TGTGCCTGGAGTGAAGGAGTTTACGAGCAGTACTTC
TRBV19	TRBD2	TRBJ2-2	CATPGGRNTGELFF	TGTGCCACCCCCGGCGGGAGGAACACCGGGGAGCTGTTTTTT
TRBV7-9	NA	TRBJ2-1	CASSAPAVPTYNEQFF	TGTGCCAGCAGCGCCCCCGCGGTCCCCACCTACAATGAGCAGTTCTTC